These 9 T cell receptor beta chains were all obtained from the same sample, sequenced in a study of T cell responses to AZD1222 COVID-19 vaccine (dated by TCRdb to about 2021). Library preparation used the immunoSEQ multiplex PCR assay. As stored in TCRdb, this immuneACCESS dataset retains in-frame rearrangements with V and J assigned. A fraction of the clones does not appear; measured against another copy, unresolved V genes explain less than half of the discrepancy, and the remainder lacks a known reason. In all, the sample holds approximately 150,000 clones, and just over 90% of those were seen once. About 2.6% of the sample goes to the ten largest clones. The time point tag for this specimen amounts to: baseline before first vaccination. The specimen comprised peripheral blood, sampled on day 0 of AZD1222 vaccination. The receptors shown here come from an adult in good health.

This clone was found once. The chain is built from TRBV11-3 and TRBJ1-2, with D uncertain. With 0 bases removed from V and 0 bases from J, the gap between germline ends came to 11 bases. CDR1 is SGHNT and CDR2 is YENEEA in the germline V gene. This CDR3 region has 16 residues. For the CDR3, the DNA is TGTGCCAGCAGCTTAGATAAGGCAGAAACTAACTATGGCTACACCTTC. Its translation: CASSLDKAETNYGYTF.

DNA for the CDR3: TGCGCCAGCAGCCAAACAACAGGGAATCAGCCCCAGCATTTT. Residues: CASSQTTGNQPQHF. The genes are TRBV4-3 and TRBJ1-5; D is possibly TRBD1 (6 bases). Germline V gene lookup returns CDR1 LGHNA and CDR2 YSLEER. Trimming cost V 2 bases and J 4 bases, with 9 bases left between them. This CDR3 is 14 amino acids long.

The genes are TRBV7-9 and TRBJ1-5, with D possibly TRBD1 on 6 matching bases. CDR3 length: 17 residues. Germline V gene data show CDR1 as SEHNR and CDR2 as FQNEAQ (reference sequence). Trimming took off 3 bases at V and 2 bases at J, with 17 bases between the two ends. The CDR3 DNA reads TGTGCCAGCAGCTTGGGACTCGGGGGCGCCGGCAATCAGCCCCAGCATTTT. The encoded protein is CASSLGLGGAGNQPQHF.

The genes are TRBV5-1 and TRBJ2-1; TRBD2 matches at 7 bases. This CDR3 is built from 14 residues. V lost 5 bases, J lost 4 bases, and 6 bases stayed unmatched. Germline values: CDR1 SGHRS, CDR2 YFSETQ. This CDR3 is CASRPGGRYNEQFF. The CDR3 DNA sequence: TGCGCCAGCAGGCCTGGCGGGAGATACAATGAGCAGTTCTTC.

The J gene is TRBJ1-1, the V gene TRBV3-1 (or the pseudogene TRBV3-2); D perhaps matches TRBD1 (6 bases). CDR1 LGHDT and CDR2 YNNKEL come from the germline V gene (reference sequence). This CDR3 spans 12 amino acids. The V end was cut by 8 bases, the J end by 3 bases, with 10 bases between. CDR3 nucleotide sequence: TGTGCCAGCGGGGACACGTACACTGAAGCTTTCTTT. It specifies CASGDTYTEAFF.

The V gene is TRBV7-6, the J gene TRBJ2-5; D perhaps matches TRBD2 (6 bases). The CDR3 extends over 13 amino acids. CDR1 is SGHVS, CDR2 FNYEAQ, per germline. V shed 5 bases and J shed 1 base, with 8 bases lying between them. The DNA for the CDR3 is TGTGCCAGCAGCAAGGGACTCCAAGAGACCCAGTACTTC. It codes for CASSKGLQETQYF.

The rearrangement links TRBV18 to TRBJ2-7; D gene ambiguous. Trimming removed 2 bases from V and 6 bases from J, with 11 bases in between. Germline V gene sequence: CDR1 KGHSH, CDR2 LQKENI. The CDR3 has 13 residues. In DNA, the CDR3 is TGTGCCAGCTCACCAGTCTCGACATTCGAGCAGTACTTC. Protein sequence: CASSPVSTFEQYF. Together with reference TRBV18 and TRBJ2-7, the CDR3 gives the full variable domain: NAGVMQNPRHLVRRRGQEARLRCSPMKGHSHVYWYRQLPEEGLKFMVYLQKENIIDESGMPKERFSAEFPKEGPSILRIQQVVRGDSAAYFCASSPVSTFEQYFGPGTRLTVT.

The J gene is TRBJ2-7, the V gene TRBV18, with 8 bases aligning to TRBD1. The CDR3 is 16 amino acids. Trimming cost V 2 bases and J 6 bases; bases outside gene matches: 12. The germline V gene has CDR1 KGHSH and CDR2 LQKENI. The CDR3 coding sequence is TGTGCCAGCTCACCATTAATAAGGGACAGGACATCCGAGCAGTACTTC. It is translated as CASSPLIRDRTSEQYF.

This clone was seen only a few times. This chain uses TRBV5-1 with TRBJ1-6, with 8 bases identical to TRBD1. Germline lookup yields CDR1 SGHRS and CDR2 YFSETQ. V was pared by 0 bases and J by 7 bases, with 6 bases of the junction left unmatched. This CDR3 has 16 amino acids. The CDR3 spells CASSLGRTGTNSPLHF. Here the CDR3 DNA reads TGCGCCAGCAGCTTGGGGCGGACAGGGACGAATTCACCCCTCCACTTT.